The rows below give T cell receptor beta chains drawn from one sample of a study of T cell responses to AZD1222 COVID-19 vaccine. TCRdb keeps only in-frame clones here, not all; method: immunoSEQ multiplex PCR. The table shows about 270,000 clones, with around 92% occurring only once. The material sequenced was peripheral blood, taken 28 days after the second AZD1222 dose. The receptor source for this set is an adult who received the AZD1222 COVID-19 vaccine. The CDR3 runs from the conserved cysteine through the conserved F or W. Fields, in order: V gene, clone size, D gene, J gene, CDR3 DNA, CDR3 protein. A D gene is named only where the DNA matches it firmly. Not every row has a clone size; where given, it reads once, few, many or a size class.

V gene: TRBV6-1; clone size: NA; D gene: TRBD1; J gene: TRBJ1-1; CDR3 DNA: TGTGCCAGCAGTGAGCGGACAGGGGGCGGGAAAGCTTTCTTT; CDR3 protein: CASSERTGGGKAFF
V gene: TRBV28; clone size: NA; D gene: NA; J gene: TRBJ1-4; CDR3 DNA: TGTGCCAGCAGGGACCCTAATGAAAAACTGTTTTTT; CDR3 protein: CASRDPNEKLFF
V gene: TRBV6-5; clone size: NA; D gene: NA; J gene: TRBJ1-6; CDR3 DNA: TGTGCCAGCAGACAGGGTTGGGGTTCACCCCTCCACTTT; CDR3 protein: CASRQGWGSPLHF
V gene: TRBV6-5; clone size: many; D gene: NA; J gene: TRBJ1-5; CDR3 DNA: TGTGCCAGCAGTTACTCGCGGCCGGGGAATCAGCCCCAGCATTTT; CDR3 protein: CASSYSRPGNQPQHF
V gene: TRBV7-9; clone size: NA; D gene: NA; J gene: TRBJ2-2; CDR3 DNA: TGTGCCAGCAGCTGGGGTGAAATCATAACCGGGGAGCTGTTTTTT; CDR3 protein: CASSWGEIITGELFF
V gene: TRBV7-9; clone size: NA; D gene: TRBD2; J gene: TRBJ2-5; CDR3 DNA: TGTGCCAGCAGCTTAGGAGCGGGGGTACCCCGGGGGGAGACCCAGTACTTC; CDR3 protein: CASSLGAGVPRGETQYF
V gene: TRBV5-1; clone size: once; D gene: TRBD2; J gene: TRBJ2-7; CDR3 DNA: TGCGCCAGCAGCCCCGGACTAGCGGGAGGTACCTACGAGCAGTACTTC; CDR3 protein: CASSPGLAGGTYEQYF
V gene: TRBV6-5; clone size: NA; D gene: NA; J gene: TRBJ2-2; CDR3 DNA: TGTGCCAGCAGTTTGTCTGGACCGGCACACGGGGAGCTGTTTTTT; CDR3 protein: CASSLSGPAHGELFF
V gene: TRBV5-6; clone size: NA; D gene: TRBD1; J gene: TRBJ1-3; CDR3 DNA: TGTGCCAGCAGCTTGGACAGGGGACACTCTGGAAACACCATATATTTT; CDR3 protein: CASSLDRGHSGNTIYF
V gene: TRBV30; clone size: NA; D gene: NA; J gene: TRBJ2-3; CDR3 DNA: TGTGCCTGGAATAAAGGCAGGGGATTGGATACGCAGTATTTT; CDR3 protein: CAWNKGRGLDTQYF
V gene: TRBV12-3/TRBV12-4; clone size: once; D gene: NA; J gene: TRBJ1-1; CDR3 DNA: TGTGCCAGCAGAGAATCGGTTGAAGCTTTCTTT; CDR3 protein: CASRESVEAFF
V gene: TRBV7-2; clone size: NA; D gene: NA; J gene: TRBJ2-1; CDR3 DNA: TGTGCCAGCAGCTTGGTCTCAGGTACCTACAATGAGCAGTTCTTC; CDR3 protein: CASSLVSGTYNEQFF
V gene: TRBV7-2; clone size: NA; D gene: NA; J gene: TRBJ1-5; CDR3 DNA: TGTGCCAGCAGCTTAGAAAACAATCAGCCCCAGCATTTT; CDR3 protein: CASSLENNQPQHF
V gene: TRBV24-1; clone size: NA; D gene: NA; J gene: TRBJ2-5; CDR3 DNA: TGTGCCACCAGTGATGCGGACAGCCAAGAGACCCAGTACTTC; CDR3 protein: CATSDADSQETQYF
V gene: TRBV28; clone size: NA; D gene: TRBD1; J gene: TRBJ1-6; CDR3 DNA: TGTGCCAGCAGTCCCCAGGACAGGGGGAATTCACCCCTCCACTTT; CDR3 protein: CASSPQDRGNSPLHF
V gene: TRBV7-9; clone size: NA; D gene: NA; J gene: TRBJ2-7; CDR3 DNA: TGTGCCAGCAGCTTATACGTTCCGGTGCAGTACTTC; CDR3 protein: CASSLYVPVQYF